Below, one TCR beta chain is given with its context. The SP2 primer and nested alpha and beta constant region primers amplified ligated cDNA in four rounds. Reverse transcription of blood and skin TCR RNA was primed at alpha and beta constant regions. TCRdb processed the 5' RACE reads anew with MiXCR; each CDR3 protein has one entry. The sample includes some 60,000 distinct CDR3 sequences, around 8% of them seen just once. TCR cDNA received a 3' ligated oligonucleotide that carried a UMI. Germline CDR1 SQVTM, CDR2 ANQGSEA. The CDR3 has 14 amino acids. V was trimmed by 2 bases and J by 3 bases, leaving 12 bases between them. The data are from a study of naive and memory T cell subsets.

This receptor was taken from a female donor in good health. The chain is built from TRBV29-1 and TRBJ2-3, with D perhaps matching TRBD1 or TRBD2 (6 bases each). The CDR3 region has the DNA TGCAGCGTTGAAAGGGGGGCTCGTACAGATACGCAGTATTTT. Its protein product is CSVERGARTDTQYF.